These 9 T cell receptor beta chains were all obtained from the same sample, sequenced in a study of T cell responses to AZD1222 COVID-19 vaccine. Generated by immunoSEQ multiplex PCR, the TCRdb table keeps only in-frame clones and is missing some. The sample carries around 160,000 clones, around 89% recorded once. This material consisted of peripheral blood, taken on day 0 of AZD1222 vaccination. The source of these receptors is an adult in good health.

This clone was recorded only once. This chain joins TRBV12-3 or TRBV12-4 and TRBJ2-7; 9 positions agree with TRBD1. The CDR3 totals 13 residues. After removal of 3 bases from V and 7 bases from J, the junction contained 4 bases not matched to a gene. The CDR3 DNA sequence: TGTGCCAGCAGTTTCGGGACAGGGAGGGAGCAGTACTTC. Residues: CASSFGTGREQYF.

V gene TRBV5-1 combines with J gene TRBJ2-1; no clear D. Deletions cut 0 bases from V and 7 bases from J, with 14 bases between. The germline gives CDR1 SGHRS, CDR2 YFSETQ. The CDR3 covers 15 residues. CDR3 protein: CASSLVGSGSNEQFF. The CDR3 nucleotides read TGCGCCAGCAGCTTGGTCGGGTCTGGGTCGAATGAGCAGTTCTTC.

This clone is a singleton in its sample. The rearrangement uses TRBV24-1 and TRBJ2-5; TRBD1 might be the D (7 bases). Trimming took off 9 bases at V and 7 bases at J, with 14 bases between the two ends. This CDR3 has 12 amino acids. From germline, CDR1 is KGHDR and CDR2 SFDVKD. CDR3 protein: CATGRQGGTQYF. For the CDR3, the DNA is TGTGCCACCGGTCGACAGGGAGGGACCCAGTACTTC.

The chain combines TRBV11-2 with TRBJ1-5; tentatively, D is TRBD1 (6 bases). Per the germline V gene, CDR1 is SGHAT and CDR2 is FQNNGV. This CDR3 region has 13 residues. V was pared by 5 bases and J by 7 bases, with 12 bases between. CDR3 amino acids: CASSPDSRQPQHF. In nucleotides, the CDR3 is TGTGCCAGCAGCCCGGACAGTCGGCAGCCCCAGCATTTT.

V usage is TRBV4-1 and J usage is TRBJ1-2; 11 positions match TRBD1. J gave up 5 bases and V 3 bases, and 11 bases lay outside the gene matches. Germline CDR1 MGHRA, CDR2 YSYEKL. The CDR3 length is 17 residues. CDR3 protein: CASSQRDRGTVGYGYTF. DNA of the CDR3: TGCGCCAGCAGCCAGAGGGACAGGGGGACCGTCGGGTATGGCTACACCTTC.

The CDR3 protein is CSVARIYMNTEAFF. CDR3 coding DNA: TGCAGCGTTGCCCGAATCTATATGAACACTGAAGCTTTCTTT. The V gene is TRBV29-1, the J gene TRBJ1-1; the D is unclear. This CDR3 region has 14 residues. Germline assignment: CDR1 SQVTM and CDR2 ANQGSEA. The V end was cut by 4 bases, the J end by 0 bases, with 12 bases between.

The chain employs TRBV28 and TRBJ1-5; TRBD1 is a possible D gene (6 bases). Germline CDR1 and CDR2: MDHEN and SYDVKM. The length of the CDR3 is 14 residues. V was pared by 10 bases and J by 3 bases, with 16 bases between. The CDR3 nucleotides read TGTGCCACATCCATAGGGGGGTACAATCAGCCCCAGCATTTT. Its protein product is CATSIGGYNQPQHF.

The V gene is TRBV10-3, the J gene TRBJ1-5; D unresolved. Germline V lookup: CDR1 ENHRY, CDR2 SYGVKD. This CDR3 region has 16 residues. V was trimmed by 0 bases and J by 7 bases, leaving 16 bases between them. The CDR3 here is CAISESTPLMGQPQHF. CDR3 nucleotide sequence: TGTGCCATCAGTGAGTCGACCCCCTTGATGGGGCAGCCCCAGCATTTT.

CDR3 residues: CASSPGTSPSYEQYF. CDR3 nucleotides: TGTGCCAGCAGCCCCGGGACTAGCCCTTCCTACGAGCAGTACTTC. The J gene is TRBJ2-7, the V gene TRBV3-1 (or the pseudogene TRBV3-2), with 9 bases fitting TRBD2. J was trimmed by 1 base and V by 4 bases; bases with no gene match: 5. Germline loops: CDR1 LGHDT, CDR2 YNNKEL (reference sequence). The length of the CDR3 is 15 residues.